The text below deals with one T cell receptor beta chain. This sample was taken from a study of T cell changes during pregnancy in multiple sclerosis. This CDR3 spans 15 amino acids. Per germline, CDR1 SGHDT and CDR2 YYEEEE. The ends lost 3 bases at V and 8 bases at J; junction bases unmatched: 13. Repertoires were generated with immunoSEQ multiplex PCR, while TCRdb's copy carries only in-frame clones and drops some. Of tens of thousands of clones in the sample, around 90% were seen once. Sample: peripheral blood, taken in the second trimester of pregnancy. The clonotype was recovered from a female donor in good health, enrolled as a control in a pregnancy study. The genes are TRBV5-6 and TRBJ1-2; 7 positions match TRBD1. This CDR3 is CASSYPGTAYGGYTF. Written as DNA, the CDR3 is TGTGCCAGCAGCTATCCCGGGACAGCTTATGGGGGCTACACCTTC.